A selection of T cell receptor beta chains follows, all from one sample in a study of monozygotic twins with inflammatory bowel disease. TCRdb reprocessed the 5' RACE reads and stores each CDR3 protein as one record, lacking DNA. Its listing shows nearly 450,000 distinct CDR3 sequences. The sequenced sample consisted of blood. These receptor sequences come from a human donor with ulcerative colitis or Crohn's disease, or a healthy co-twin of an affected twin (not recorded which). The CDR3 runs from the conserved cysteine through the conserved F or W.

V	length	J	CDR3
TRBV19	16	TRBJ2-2	CASSTPGTKRSGELFF
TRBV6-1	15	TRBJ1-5	CASSQSRTGGQPQHF
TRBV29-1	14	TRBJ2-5	CSVEGREGEGTQYF
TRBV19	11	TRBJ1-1	CASLYNTEAFF
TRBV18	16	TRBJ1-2	CASSPQGTGGVYGYTF
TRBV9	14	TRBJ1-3	CASSVAGSGNTIYF
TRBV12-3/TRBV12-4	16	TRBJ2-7	CASSLLRPLAAYEQYF
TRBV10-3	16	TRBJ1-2	CAISESGQPLGYGYTF
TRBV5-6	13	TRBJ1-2	CASSWTVSYGYTF
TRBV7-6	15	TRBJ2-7	CASSTEQGTSYEQYF
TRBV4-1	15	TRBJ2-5	CASKGTFKDGETQYF
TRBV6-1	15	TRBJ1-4	CASSTGTGINEKLFF
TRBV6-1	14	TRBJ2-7	CASSEASGPYEQYF
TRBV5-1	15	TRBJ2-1	CASSRDSSSYNEQFF
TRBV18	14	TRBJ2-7	CASSLSTGQVEQYF
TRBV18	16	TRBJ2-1	CASSRPSGRGPNEQFF
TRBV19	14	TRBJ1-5	CASKTGWGNQPQHF
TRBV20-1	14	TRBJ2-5	CSAFRPGQWETQYF
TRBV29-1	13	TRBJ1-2	CSVETTGGLGYTF
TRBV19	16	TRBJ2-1	CASSPKGVGIYNEQFF
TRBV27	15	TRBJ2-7	CASSLLGTHPYEQYF
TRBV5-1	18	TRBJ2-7	CASSSGEFGAGGNNEQYF
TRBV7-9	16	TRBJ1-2	CASSLAPGTANYGYTF
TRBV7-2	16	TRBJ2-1	CASSLVMGLANNEQFF
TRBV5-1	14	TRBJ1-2	CASSLGILGYGYTF
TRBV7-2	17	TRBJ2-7	CASSLAGTSGLSYEQYF
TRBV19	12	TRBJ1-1	CASSSQGAEAFF
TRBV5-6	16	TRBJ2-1	CASSLEWGYSYNEQFF
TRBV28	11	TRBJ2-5	CASSARETQYF
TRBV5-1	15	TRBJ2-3	CASSPGPGSEYTQYF
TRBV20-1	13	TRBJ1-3	CSAKGQGGNTIYF
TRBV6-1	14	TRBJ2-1	CASSDRDWDNEQFF
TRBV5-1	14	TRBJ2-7	CASSFRTLAYEQYF
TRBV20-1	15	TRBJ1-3	CSASGQAISGNTIYF
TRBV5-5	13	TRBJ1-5	CASSFDPAQPQHF
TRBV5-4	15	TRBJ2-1	CASSPWPSSYNEQFF
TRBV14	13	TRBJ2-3	CASSWTNTDTQYF
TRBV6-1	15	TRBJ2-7	CASSQPRDSSYEQYF
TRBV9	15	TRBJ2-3	CASSVGSSSTDTQYF
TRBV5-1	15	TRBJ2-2	CASSSYPGAAGELFF
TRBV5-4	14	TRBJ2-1	CASTARGSYNEQFF
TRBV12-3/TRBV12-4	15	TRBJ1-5	CASSWQQQGGQPQHF
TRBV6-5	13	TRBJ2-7	CASRTTLTSEQYF
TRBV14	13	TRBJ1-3	CASSPGSGNTIYF